This TCR beta chain was obtained from a study of T cells in tuberculosis. Looking at the study overall: A South African cohort included IGRA-negative adolescents, latently infected IGRA-positive adolescents and adults with active tuberculosis.

This table comes from immunoSEQ multiplex PCR, and its TCRdb copy is limited to in-frame clones, with some not included. The table shows about 33,000 clones, with about 91% occurring only once. This clone was seen a handful of times. CDR3 length equals 17 residues. Per the germline V gene, CDR1 is MNHNS and CDR2 is SASEGT. V dropped 4 bases and J dropped 9; count of bases not matched to a gene: 14. Time point noted: new active TB diagnosis, blood taken before or within 7 days of starting treatment. Included patients were adults of at least 18, HIV-seronegative, South African. Specimen: PBMCs, collected at tuberculosis diagnosis. The source is an adult with tuberculosis. Some clones in this sample may be carry-over from other donors' samples. The rearrangement uses TRBV6-1 and TRBJ2-4; TRBD2 agrees at 11 bases. The CDR3 DNA reads as TGTGCCAGCAGTGCGACGGCGATAGCGGGGGGGCTGGGCATTCAGTACTTC. This sequence encodes CASSATAIAGGLGIQYF.